The sequence of this TCR beta chain was determined in a study of T cells in Graves' hyperthyroidism and ophthalmopathy. Criteria for exclusion of patients were uncontrolled infection, other autoimmune disease, pregnancy or lactation. Thyroid ultrasound, orbital computed tomography, clinical symptoms, and serum thyroxine and TRAb underpinned diagnoses. Amplification of TCR beta CDR3 regions used RNA as the template. First-round RT-PCR of the TCR CDR3 relied on the HTBI primer set. Each CDR3 protein gets one entry after TCRdb re-called the multiplex PCR reads with MiXCR. The table records 250,000 to 350,000 distinct CDR3 sequences, 22% of them present only once. This CDR3 comprises 14 residues. Germline CDR1 reads SGHAT; CDR2 reads FQNNGV. Trimming removed 3 bases from V and 5 bases from J, with 11 bases in between.

V usage is TRBV11-2 and J usage is TRBJ2-1, with D perhaps assigned TRBD1 or TRBD2 (5 bases each). This clonotype was sampled from a man younger than 45 with Graves' ophthalmopathy. Sequenced: blood. The DNA of the CDR3 is TGTGCCAGCAGCTTTGAGGGGCGAAACAATGAGCAGTTCTTC. It specifies CASSFEGRNNEQFF.